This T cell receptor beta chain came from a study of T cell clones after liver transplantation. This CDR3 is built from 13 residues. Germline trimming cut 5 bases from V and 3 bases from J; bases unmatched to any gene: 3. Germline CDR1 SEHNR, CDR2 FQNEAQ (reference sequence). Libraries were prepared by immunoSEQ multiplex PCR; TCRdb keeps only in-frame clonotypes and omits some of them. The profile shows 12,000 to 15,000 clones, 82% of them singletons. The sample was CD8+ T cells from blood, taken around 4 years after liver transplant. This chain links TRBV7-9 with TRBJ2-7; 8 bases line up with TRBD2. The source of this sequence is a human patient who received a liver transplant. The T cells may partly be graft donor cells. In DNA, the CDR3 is TGTGCCAGCAGCGAAGGGACTAGCTACGAGCAGTACTTC. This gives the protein CASSEGTSYEQYF.